Listed here is a single T cell receptor beta chain. The record originates from a study of spatial heterogeneity in lung cancer. Study overall: Fewer alpha-chain than beta-chain sequences were consistently detected.

Time point: blood at routine non-recurrence follow-up after resection. Via MiXCR, TCRdb re-called the 5' RACE reads, giving one row per CDR3 protein. Of 40,000 to 45,000 distinct CDR3 sequences in the sample, approximately 22% were seen once. The sample consisted of PBMCs, taken at follow-up. The receptor was isolated from a female donor with early-stage non-small cell lung cancer.

The CDR3 protein is CASSLGLGSTGELFF. CDR3 bases: TGCGCCAGCAGCTTAGGTTTGGGGAGCACCGGGGAGCTGTTTTTT. The rearrangement uses TRBV5-1 and TRBJ2-2; D perhaps matches TRBD2 (5 bases). V gave up 2 bases and J gave up 4 bases, with 12 bases separating them. The CDR3 has 15 residues. Germline V gene data show CDR1 as SGHRS and CDR2 as YFSETQ.